These 15 T cell receptor beta chains were sequenced from one sample in a study of regulatory T cells in long-lasting Graves disease. Time point here: persistent/refractory GD, antithyroid drugs over 5 years with positive TRAb. TCR sequences were obtained from RNA taken from PBMCs. To make TCR beta libraries, researchers used iRepertoire HTBI primers and Arm-PCR of CDR3 regions. TCRdb reanalysed the multiplex PCR reads using MiXCR and keeps one entry per CDR3 protein. The table includes roughly 450,000 distinct CDR3 sequences, less than 25% detected once. The specimen was peripheral blood mononuclear cells (PBMCs), collected when the disease was refractory, from a patient treated with antithyroid drugs. The receptors originated from a female donor with Graves disease.

The table lists this clonotype with many counts. The J gene is TRBJ1-5, the V gene TRBV6-1, with TRBD1 matching 7 bases. The CDR3 sequence is 15 residues long. V shed 4 bases and J 3 bases; nucleotides not matched to a gene: 6. Germline CDR1 reads MNHNS; CDR2 reads SASEGT. CDR3 coding DNA: TGTGCCAGCAGTGGACAGGGAGACGTCAATCAGCCCCAGCATTTT. Residues: CASSGQGDVNQPQHF.

This clonotype appeared many times. The rearrangement links TRBV2 to TRBJ2-7, with D possibly matching TRBD1 (6 bases). Germline-derived CDR1 and CDR2 are SNHLY and FYNNEI. This CDR3 is built from 13 residues. Trimming pared 4 bases from V and 3 bases from J, leaving 10 bases between. In DNA form, the CDR3 reads TGTGCCAGCAGTGGACAGGATGTCTACGAGCAGTACTTC. It yields the protein CASSGQDVYEQYF.

The CDR3 spells CASSLVQGAWTEAFF. CDR3 bases: TGTGCCAGCAGCTTGGTTCAGGGGGCTTGGACTGAAGCTTTCTTT. The chain uses TRBV5-5 and TRBJ1-1; 8 bases fit TRBD1. Germline V gene sequence: CDR1 SGHKS, CDR2 YYEKEE (reference sequence). The V and J ends lost 0 bases and 5 bases, in that order; junction bases with no gene match: 6. The CDR3 loop spans 15 amino acids.

This clonotype was counted at least ten times. This chain uses TRBV6-5 with TRBJ2-7; D call uncertain. This CDR3 has 16 residues. From germline, CDR1 is MNHEY and CDR2 SVGAGI. The V gene lost 2 bases and the J gene lost 3 bases, with 17 bases spanning the gap. The CDR3 DNA follows: TGTGCCAGCAGTTACCGCCCAGAAGGTCTTCTCTACGAGCAGTACTTC. It is translated as CASSYRPEGLLYEQYF.

This chain links TRBV4-1 with TRBJ1-3, with D hard to call. The CDR3 extends over 13 amino acids. The germline gives CDR1 MGHRA, CDR2 YSYEKL. V dropped 1 base and J dropped 8 bases, with 9 bases sitting between them. For the CDR3, the DNA is TGCGCCAGCAGCCAAGCTGCGTCTGACACCATATATTTT. Translation gives CASSQAASDTIYF.

This clonotype has only a few counts. The junction differs from germline at one of its ends, possibly a read error. V gene TRBV28 combines with J gene TRBJ2-7; 12 positions match TRBD1. The CDR3 consists of 17 residues. The germline CDR1 and CDR2 sequences are MDHEN and SYDVKM. The CDR3, as DNA: TGCGCCAGCAGCTGGGGGACAGGGGGCGATGCCCCCTACGAGCAGTACTTC. Protein: CASSWGTGGDAPYEQYF.

This clonotype was observed many times. The CDR3 here is CASSYSGTGTGYTF. CDR3 DNA: TGTGCCAGCAGTTACTCGGGGACGGGGACTGGCTACACCTTC. The J gene is TRBJ1-2, the V gene TRBV6-5; possibly TRBD1 for D (5 bases). Trimming shortened V by 0 bases and J by 7 bases, and 12 bases separated the two germline ends. Germline loops: CDR1 MNHEY, CDR2 SVGAGI. This CDR3 is built from 14 residues.

CDR3 DNA: TGTGCCAGCACCCCCATGGGACTAGCGGGAGCCACGAACACCGGGGAGCTGTTTTTT. It yields the protein CASTPMGLAGATNTGELFF. The chain combines TRBV7-8 with TRBJ2-2, with 14 nucleotides matching TRBD2. Per the germline V gene, CDR1 is SGHVS and CDR2 is FQNEAQ. Trimming at V came to 7 bases and at J to 0 bases, leaving 10 bases not matched to a gene. CDR3 size: 19 residues.

This clonotype was seen at least ten times. The junction differs from germline at one of its ends, possibly a read error. The chain uses TRBV6-1 and TRBJ2-7, with D perhaps TRBD2 (6 bases). Germline V gene lookup returns CDR1 MNHNS and CDR2 SASEGT. This CDR3 is built from 15 residues. In DNA, the CDR3 is TGTGCCATCAGTGCGGGACTTAGGAGCTCCTACGAGCAGTACTTC. Its protein product is CAISAGLRSSYEQYF.

There are a few counts of this clonotype. CDR3 region: CSAVSGKSSYEQYF. The CDR3 bases are TGCAGTGCTGTTAGCGGAAAAAGCTCCTACGAGCAGTACTTC. The V call is TRBV20-1, the J call TRBJ2-7; D may be TRBD2 (6 bases). Germline V gene sequence: CDR1 DFQATT, CDR2 SNEGSKA (reference sequence). Trimming cost V 5 bases and J 0 bases, with 14 bases left between them. The CDR3 spans 14 residues.

With regard to this clonotype: The junction shows a germline mismatch at one end, possibly a read error. The J gene is TRBJ2-2, the V gene TRBV7-7; D tentatively reads TRBD1 or TRBD2 (5 bases each). The CDR3 loop spans 15 amino acids. CDR1 SSHAT and CDR2 FNYEAQ come from the germline V gene (reference sequence). The CDR3 loop reads CASSALAGSTGELFF. The DNA for the CDR3 is TGTGCTAGCAGCGCCTTAGCAGGGAGCACCGGGGAGCTGTTTTTT.

The chain links TRBV7-9 to TRBJ1-1; D is uncertain. Trimming took 2 bases from V and 7 from J, leaving 11 bases between them. CDR1 is SEHNR and CDR2 is FQNEAQ in the germline V gene (reference sequence). This CDR3 has 13 residues. CDR3 DNA: TGTGCCAGCAGCTTAAGTGGAACGATTGAAGCTTTCTTT. Translated, it gives CASSLSGTIEAFF.

This clonotype was found a few times. The chain links TRBV5-6 to TRBJ1-1, with 8 bases lining up with TRBD1. The CDR3 has 16 amino acids. Trimming removed 5 bases from V and 7 bases from J; junction bases left unmatched: 16. Germline CDR1 SGHDT, CDR2 YYEEEE. CDR3 in DNA: TGTGCCAGCAGGGCCGGTAGACAGGGGCCTTACGGTGAAGCTTTCTTT. Translating gives CASRAGRQGPYGEAFF.

About this clonotype itself: Its ends do not fully match the called genes, so a read error is possible. This rearrangement joins TRBV28 to TRBJ2-7; weak D call: TRBD1 (7 bases). The CDR3 contains 18 residues. The germline CDR1 and CDR2 sequences are MDHEN and SYDVKM. The CDR3 sequence: CASSSGTATRGLSYDQYF. The CDR3 DNA reads TGTGCCAGCAGTTCAGGGACAGCTACTCGGGGGCTGTCCTACGATCAGTACTTC.

V is TRBV6-1 and J is TRBJ2-4; 8 bases align to TRBD1. Germline assignment: CDR1 MNHNS and CDR2 SASEGT. The CDR3 runs to 13 residues. V shed 6 bases and J 8 bases; nucleotides not matched to a gene: 6. The CDR3 DNA reads as TGTGCCAGCAGCCTTGGACAGGGAGACATTCAGTACTTC. Amino acid sequence: CASSLGQGDIQYF.